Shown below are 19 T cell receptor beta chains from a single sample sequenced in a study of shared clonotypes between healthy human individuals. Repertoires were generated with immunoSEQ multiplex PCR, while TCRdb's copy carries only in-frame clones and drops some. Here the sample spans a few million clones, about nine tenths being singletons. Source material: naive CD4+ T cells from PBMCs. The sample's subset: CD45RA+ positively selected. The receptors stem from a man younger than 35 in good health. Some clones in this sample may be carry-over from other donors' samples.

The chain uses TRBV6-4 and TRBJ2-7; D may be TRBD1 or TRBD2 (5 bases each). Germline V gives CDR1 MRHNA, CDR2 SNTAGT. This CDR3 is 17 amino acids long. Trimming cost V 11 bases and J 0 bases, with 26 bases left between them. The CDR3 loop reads CADRARDPWGHSYEQYF. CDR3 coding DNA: TGTGCCGACCGGGCCCGGGACCCCTGGGGCCACTCCTACGAGCAGTACTTC.

In DNA form, the CDR3 reads TGTGCCAGCAGTTCGGGACAACTCGAGCAGTACTTC. This sequence encodes CASSSGQLEQYF. This sequence joins TRBV28 and TRBJ2-7, with D tentatively TRBD1 (6 bases). CDR1 and CDR2 (germline): MDHEN, SYDVKM. Trimming left V 4 bases short and J 6 bases short, with 10 bases between. The CDR3 sequence is 12 residues long.

DNA of the CDR3: TGTGCCAGCAGCCCGGGACAGGGGAGGCACGAGCAGTACTTC. This sequence encodes CASSPGQGRHEQYF. The V and J genes are TRBV28 and TRBJ2-7; 10 nucleotides agree with TRBD1. After removal of 6 bases from V and 5 bases from J, the junction contained 7 bases not matched to a gene. Germline CDR1 and CDR2: MDHEN and SYDVKM. The CDR3 is made up of 14 amino acids.

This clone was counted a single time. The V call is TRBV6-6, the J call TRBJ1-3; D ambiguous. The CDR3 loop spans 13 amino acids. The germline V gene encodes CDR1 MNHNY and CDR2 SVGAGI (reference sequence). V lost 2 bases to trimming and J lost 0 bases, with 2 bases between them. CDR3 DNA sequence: TGTGCCAGCAGTTACAACTCTGGAAACACCATATATTTT. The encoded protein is CASSYNSGNTIYF.

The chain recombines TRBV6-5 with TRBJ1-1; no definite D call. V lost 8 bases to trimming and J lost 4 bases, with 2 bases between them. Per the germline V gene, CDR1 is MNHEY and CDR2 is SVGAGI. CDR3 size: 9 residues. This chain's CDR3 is CASFTEAFF. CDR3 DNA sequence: TGTGCCAGCTTCACTGAAGCTTTCTTT.

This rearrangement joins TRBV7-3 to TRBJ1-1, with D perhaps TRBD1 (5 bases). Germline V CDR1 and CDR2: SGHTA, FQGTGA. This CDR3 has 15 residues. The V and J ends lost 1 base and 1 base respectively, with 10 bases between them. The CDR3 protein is CASSLMAGTNTEAFF. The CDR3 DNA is TGTGCCAGCAGCTTAATGGCGGGGACGAACACTGAAGCTTTCTTT. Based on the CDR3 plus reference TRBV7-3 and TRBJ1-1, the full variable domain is GAGVSQTPSNKVTEKGKYVELRCDPISGHTALYWYRQSLGQGPEFLIYFQGTGAADDSGLPNDRFFAVRPEGSVSTLKIQRTERGDSAVYLCASSLMAGTNTEAFFGQGTRLTVV.

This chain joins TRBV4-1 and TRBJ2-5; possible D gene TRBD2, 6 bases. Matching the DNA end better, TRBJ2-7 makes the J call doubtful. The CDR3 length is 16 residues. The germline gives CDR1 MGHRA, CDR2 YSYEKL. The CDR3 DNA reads TGCGCCAGCAGCCAACCGATTAGCGGAAACTCCTACGAGCAGTACTTC. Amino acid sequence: CASSQPISGNSYEQYF.

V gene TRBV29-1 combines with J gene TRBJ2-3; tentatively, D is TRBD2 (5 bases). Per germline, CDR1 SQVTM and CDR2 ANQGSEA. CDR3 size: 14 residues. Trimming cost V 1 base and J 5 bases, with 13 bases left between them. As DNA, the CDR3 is TGCAGCGTTGAAGGGGAGAGGTTGGAAGATACGCAGTATTTT. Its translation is CSVEGERLEDTQYF.

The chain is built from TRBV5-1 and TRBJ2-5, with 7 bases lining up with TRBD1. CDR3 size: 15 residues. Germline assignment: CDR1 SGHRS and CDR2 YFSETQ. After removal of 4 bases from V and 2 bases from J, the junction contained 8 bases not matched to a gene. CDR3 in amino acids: CASSREGDSQETQYF. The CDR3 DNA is TGCGCCAGCAGCCGTGAGGGGGACAGTCAAGAGACCCAGTACTTC.

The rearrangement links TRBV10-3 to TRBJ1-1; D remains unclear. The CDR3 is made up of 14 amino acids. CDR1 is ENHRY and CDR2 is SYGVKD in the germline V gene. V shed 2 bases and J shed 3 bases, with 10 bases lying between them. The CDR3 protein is CAISEGVADTEAFF. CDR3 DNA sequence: TGTGCCATCAGTGAGGGGGTCGCTGACACTGAAGCTTTCTTT.

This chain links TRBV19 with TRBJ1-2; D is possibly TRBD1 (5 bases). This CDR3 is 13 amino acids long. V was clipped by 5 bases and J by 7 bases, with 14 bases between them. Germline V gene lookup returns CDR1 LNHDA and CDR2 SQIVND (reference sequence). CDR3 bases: TGTGCCAGTAGTGGTCCCGGAGGGACTGGCTACACCTTC. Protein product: CASSGPGGTGYTF.

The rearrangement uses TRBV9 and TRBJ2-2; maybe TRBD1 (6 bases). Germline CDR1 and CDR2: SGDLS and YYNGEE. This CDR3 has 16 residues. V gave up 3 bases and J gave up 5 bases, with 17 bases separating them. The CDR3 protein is CASSERGGAETGELFF. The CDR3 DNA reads TGTGCCAGCAGCGAAAGAGGGGGTGCGGAGACCGGGGAGCTGTTTTTT.

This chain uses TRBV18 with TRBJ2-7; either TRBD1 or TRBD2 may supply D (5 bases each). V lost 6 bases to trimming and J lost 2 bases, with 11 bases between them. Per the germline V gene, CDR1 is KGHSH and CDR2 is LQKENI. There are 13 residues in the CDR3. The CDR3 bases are TGTGCCAGCTCTCGGGACGGAACCTACGAGCAGTACTTC. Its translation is CASSRDGTYEQYF.

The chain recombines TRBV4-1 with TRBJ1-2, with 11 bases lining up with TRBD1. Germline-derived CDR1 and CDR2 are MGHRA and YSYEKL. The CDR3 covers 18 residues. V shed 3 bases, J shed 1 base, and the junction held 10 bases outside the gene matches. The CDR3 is CASSHPKGGTGGNYGYTF. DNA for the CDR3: TGCGCCAGCAGCCACCCCAAGGGGGGGACAGGGGGTAACTATGGCTACACCTTC.

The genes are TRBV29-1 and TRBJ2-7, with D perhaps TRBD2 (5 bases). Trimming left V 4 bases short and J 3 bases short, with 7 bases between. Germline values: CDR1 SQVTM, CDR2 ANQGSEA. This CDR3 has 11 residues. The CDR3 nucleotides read TGCAGCGTTGTTGGAGGCTACGAGCAGTACTTC. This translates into CSVVGGYEQYF.

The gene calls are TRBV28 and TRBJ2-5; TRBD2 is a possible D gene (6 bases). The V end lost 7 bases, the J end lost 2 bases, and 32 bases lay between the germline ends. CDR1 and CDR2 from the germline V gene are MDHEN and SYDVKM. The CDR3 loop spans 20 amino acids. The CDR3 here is CASTSNLGSWTGAPQETQYF. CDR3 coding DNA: TGTGCCAGCACCTCAAACCTGGGGTCCTGGACGGGAGCACCTCAAGAGACCCAGTACTTC.

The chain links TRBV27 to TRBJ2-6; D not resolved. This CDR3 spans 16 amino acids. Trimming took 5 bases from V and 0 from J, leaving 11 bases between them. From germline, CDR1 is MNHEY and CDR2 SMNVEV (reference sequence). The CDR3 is CASSLYTGSGANVLTF. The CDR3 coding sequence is TGTGCCAGCAGTCTATACACCGGCTCTGGGGCCAACGTCCTGACTTTC. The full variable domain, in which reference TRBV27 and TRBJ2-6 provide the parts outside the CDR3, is EAQVTQNPRYLITVTGKKLTVTCSQNMNHEYMSWYRQDPGLGLRQIYYSMNVEVTDKGDVPEGYKVSRKEKRNFPLILESPSPNQTSLYFCASSLYTGSGANVLTFGAGSRLTVL.

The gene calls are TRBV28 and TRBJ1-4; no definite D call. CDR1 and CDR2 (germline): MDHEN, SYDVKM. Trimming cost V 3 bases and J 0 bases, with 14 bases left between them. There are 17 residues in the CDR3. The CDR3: CASSFSDGLATNEKLFF. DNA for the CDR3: TGTGCCAGCAGTTTTTCGGACGGACTTGCAACTAATGAAAAACTGTTTTTT.

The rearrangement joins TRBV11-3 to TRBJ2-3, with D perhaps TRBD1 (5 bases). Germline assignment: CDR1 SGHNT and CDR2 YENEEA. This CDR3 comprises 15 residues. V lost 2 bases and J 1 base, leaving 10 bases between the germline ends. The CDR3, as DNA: TGTGCCAGCAGCTTACGCGGACACCGCACAGATACGCAGTATTTT. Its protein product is CASSLRGHRTDTQYF. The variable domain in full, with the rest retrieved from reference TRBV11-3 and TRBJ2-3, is EAGVVQSPRYKIIEKKQPVAFWCNPISGHNTLYWYLQNLGQGPELLIRYENEEAVDDSQLPKDRFSAERLKGVDSTLKIQPAELGDSAVYLCASSLRGHRTDTQYFGPGTRLTVL.